The rows below give T cell receptor beta chains drawn from one sample of a study of blood T cell repertoires in COVID-19. The protocol was immunoSEQ multiplex PCR, while the TCRdb copy is restricted to in-frame clones and leaves out a portion. Of 150,000 to 200,000 clones in the sample, roughly four fifths were seen once. Sequenced material: peripheral blood. The receptor set was obtained from a woman aged 70 to 79 with COVID-19, enrolled during active disease. Both conserved end residues are part of each CDR3. The D gene is left open where the match is weak. Clone size is given for some rows only: seen once, a few or many times, or a class if the clone is expanded.

TRBV20-1	NA	TRBJ1-1	NA	TGCAGTGCTAGTCGGGGGGCCGGAGCTTTCTTT	CSASRGAGAFF
TRBV16	NA	TRBJ1-6	TRBD1	TGTGCCAGCAGCCGACAGGGTCAAAATTCACCCCTCCACTTT	CASSRQGQNSPLHF
TRBV2	NA	TRBJ1-6	NA	TGTGCCAGCAATCCCCGGGGCTCCTATAATTCACCCCTCCACTTT	CASNPRGSYNSPLHF
TRBV19	NA	TRBJ1-5	TRBD1	TGTGCCACAGGGACAGGGGGATATCAGCCCCAGCATTTT	CATGTGGYQPQHF
TRBV13	few	TRBJ2-1	TRBD2	TGTGCCAGCAGCTCTAGCGGGAGGTCCTACAATGAGCAGTTCTTC	CASSSSGRSYNEQFF
TRBV5-6	NA	TRBJ2-3	NA	TGTGCCAGCAGCTTGTGGCCCCGCACAGATACGCAGTATTTT	CASSLWPRTDTQYF
TRBV18	NA	TRBJ2-7	TRBD2	TGTGCCAGCTCACCTGGGACTAGTTTCGAGCAGTACTTC	CASSPGTSFEQYF
TRBV18	NA	TRBJ1-6	TRBD1	TGTGCCAGCTCGGGGACAGAGGCGGTTTCACCCCTCCACTTT	CASSGTEAVSPLHF
TRBV18	once	TRBJ2-7	TRBD1	TGTGCCAGCTCACCTGGGACAGGGGTGGGCGAGCAGTACTTC	CASSPGTGVGEQYF
TRBV6-1	NA	TRBJ2-7	NA	TGTGCCAGCAGTGAAGCGGGTCAGGGGTTTTTGGGGCAGTACTTC	CASSEAGQGFLGQYF
TRBV25-1	NA	TRBJ1-2	NA	TGTGCCAGCAGTGAGATGGGGCTCTCCTTTGATGGCTACACCTTC	CASSEMGLSFDGYTF